This T cell receptor (beta chain) stems from a study of T cells in Graves' hyperthyroidism and ophthalmopathy. Amplification yielded TCR beta CDR3 regions, with RNA transcripts as the source. HTBI primers were employed in a first-round RT-PCR of the TCR CDR3. TCRdb recomputed calls from the multiplex PCR reads with MiXCR, one row per CDR3 protein. Among fewer than 750,000 distinct CDR3 sequences listed, roughly 14% were seen once. On this clonotype itself: Its antigen is not known.

The study, taken as a whole, reports: Blood held most thyroid clonotypes expanded above 0.001 frequency.

Duration under 3 months, a NOSPECS grade of at least 4, and a Clinical Activity Score of at least 3 characterized the ophthalmopathy patients. Uncontrolled infection, other autoimmune disease, pregnancy or lactation disqualified patients from enrolment. Specimen: blood. The TCR sequence derives from a woman aged 45-59 years with Graves' ophthalmopathy.

Here the CDR3 DNA reads TGTGCCAGCAGTGAGGGCAGCGCCTCCTACGAGCAGTACTTC. Amino acid sequence: CASSEGSASYEQYF. The chain combines TRBV2 with TRBJ2-7; D remains unclear. CDR1 and CDR2 (germline): SNHLY, FYNNEI. The V gene lost 3 bases and the J gene lost 0 bases, with 9 bases spanning the gap. This CDR3 has 14 residues.